This T cell receptor beta chain was profiled in a study of T cell responses to AZD1222 COVID-19 vaccine. Study findings and constraints: Only five or six individuals given AZD1222 were seropositive at baseline. Reportedly, close to half of spike-specific TCRs are directed against unmutated variant regions. Females made up more of the donors, who were largely white British, and clonal diversity may have come out too low. Two doses of AZD1222 preceded a rise in Spike-specific TCR breadth and depth.

Concerning this clone itself: Its specificity is unknown.

In germline, CDR1 is KGHDR, CDR2 SFDVKD. V lost 4 bases and J lost 1, with 18 bases in between. CDR3 length: 17 amino acids. The table came from immunoSEQ multiplex PCR; TCRdb's copy has only in-frame clones and leaves some out. The sample shows 100,000 to 150,000 clones, roughly 92% of them seen only once. Sequenced here: peripheral blood, sampled on day 0 of AZD1222 vaccination. The rearrangement links TRBV24-1 to TRBJ1-2; D might be TRBD1 (5 bases). This clonotype was obtained from an adult in good health. For the CDR3, the DNA is TGTGCCACCAGTGAGTATGATCTGGGGGAGTTTAACTATGGCTACACCTTC. Residues: CATSEYDLGEFNYGYTF.